Listed below are T cell receptor beta chains from one sample, sequenced in a study of Tregs in tolerant kidney transplant recipients. Their recognized antigens are unknown. Profiling relied on immunoSEQ multiplex PCR, and the TCRdb table lists in-frame clones only, not all of them. Of around 30,000 clones listed, 65% to 85% are singletons. Sequencing used Tregs from blood cultured with allogeneic cells. The source of these receptors is a human donor in good health. CDR3s include the opening cysteine and the closing phenylalanine or tryptophan. Fields, in order: clone size, V gene, J gene, D gene, CDR3 protein, CDR3 DNA. The D gene is left open where the match is weak. Size tells how often a clone was seen (once, few, many) or the class of an expanded clone, and some rows leave it out.

>.|TRBV5-6|TRBJ1-2|TRBD1
CASSFAEGAKRYGYTF
TGTGCCAGCAGCTTTGCGGAGGGGGCGAAGAGATATGGCTACACCTTC
>.|TRBV18|TRBJ2-1|TRBD1
CASSPLDRAYEQFF
TGTGCCAGCTCACCCCTGGACAGGGCTTATGAGCAGTTCTTC
>.|TRBV19|TRBJ2-2|TRBD1
CASSPGQGANTGELFF
TGTGCCAGTAGCCCCGGTCAGGGGGCGAACACCGGGGAGCTGTTTTTT
>.|TRBV7-2|TRBJ1-3|.
CASRNTGYGNTIYF
TGTGCCAGCAGAAACACAGGGTACGGAAACACCATATATTTT
>once|TRBV5-1|TRBJ2-5|.
CASSLASLPIETQYF
TGCGCCAGCAGCTTGGCATCGCTTCCGATCGAGACCCAGTACTTC
>.|TRBV5-1|TRBJ1-2|TRBD1
CASSGTGGARGYTF
TGCGCCAGCAGCGGGACAGGGGGCGCAAGGGGCTACACCTTC
>once|TRBV2|TRBJ2-5|TRBD2
CASRPSGGGTQYF
TGTGCCAGCAGGCCTAGCGGGGGTGGGACCCAGTACTTC
>.|TRBV7-6|TRBJ2-5|.
CASGSPQETQYF
TGTGCCAGCGGGTCCCCCCAAGAGACCCAGTACTTC
>.|TRBV7-2|TRBJ2-1|TRBD2
CASSPPGLPRRNEQFF
TGTGCCAGCAGCCCCCCGGGACTACCCCGAAGGAATGAGCAGTTCTTC
>few|TRBV5-4|TRBJ2-2|.
CASSLGLSGELFF
TGTGCCAGCAGCTTGGGGCTGTCCGGGGAGCTGTTTTTT
>.|TRBV2|TRBJ2-5|TRBD1
CASSEVTGVGETQYF
TGTGCCAGCAGTGAAGTGACAGGGGTGGGTGAGACCCAGTACTTC
>.|TRBV6-9|TRBJ2-3|.
CASSYLGVGTQYF
TGTGCCAGCAGTTACCTAGGGGTTGGTACGCAGTATTTT
>few|TRBV5-5|TRBJ1-5|.
CASSLGVGGSNQPQHF
TGTGCCAGCAGCTTAGGTGTGGGGGGTAGCAATCAGCCCCAGCATTTT
>.|TRBV30|TRBJ1-4|.
CAWSAPAINEKLFF
TGTGCCTGGAGTGCCCCAGCTATAAATGAAAAACTGTTTTTT
>.|TRBV9|TRBJ1-4|TRBD1
CASSVVGTVNEKLFF
TGTGCCAGCAGCGTAGTCGGGACAGTTAATGAAAAACTGTTTTTT
>.|TRBV20-1|TRBJ2-5|.
CSASQETQYF
TGCAGTGCTTCCCAAGAGACCCAGTACTTC
>.|TRBV10-1|TRBJ1-1|.
CASSGTTGGKGNTEAFF
TGCGCCAGCAGTGGAACCACAGGCGGTAAGGGGAACACTGAAGCTTTCTTT
>.|TRBV2|TRBJ2-5|TRBD2
CASSGLAGAGETQYF
TGTGCCAGCAGTGGTCTAGCGGGGGCGGGGGAGACCCAGTACTTC
>.|TRBV9|TRBJ2-2|TRBD2
CASSATSSGDTGELFF
TGTGCCAGCAGCGCGACATCTAGCGGCGACACCGGGGAGCTGTTTTTT
>.|TRBV5-1|TRBJ2-3|TRBD2
CASSHGTSGGLVTQYF
TGCGCCAGCAGCCACGGGACTAGCGGGGGGCTGGTTACGCAGTATTTT
>.|TRBV5-1|TRBJ1-2|.
CASSLVGEGYTF
TGCGCCAGCAGCTTGGTAGGGGAGGGCTACACCTTC
>.|TRBV7-2|TRBJ1-6|.
CASSFKGIDSPLHF
TGTGCCAGCAGCTTTAAGGGCATCGATTCACCCCTCCACTTT
>.|TRBV10-1|TRBJ1-2|.
CARGGYTF
TGCGCCAGGGGTGGCTACACCTTC
>few|TRBV2|TRBJ1-1|.
CASSGGRRRGTEAFF
TGTGCCAGCAGTGGAGGGCGCAGGCGAGGCACTGAAGCTTTCTTT
>once|TRBV2|TRBJ2-7|.
CASGIWGDYEQYF
TGTGCCAGCGGTATTTGGGGTGACTACGAGCAGTACTTC
>few|TRBV5-1|TRBJ2-3|.
CASSQVPGDTQYF
TGCGCCAGCAGTCAGGTTCCGGGGGATACGCAGTATTTT
>few|TRBV15|TRBJ1-5|TRBD1
CATSPTGLVQPQHF
TGTGCCACCAGCCCGACAGGGCTCGTTCAGCCCCAGCATTTT
>few|TRBV6-1|TRBJ1-6|.
CASSEGHTDGSPLHF
TGTGCCAGCAGTGAAGGCCACACGGACGGTTCACCCCTCCACTTT
>.|TRBV6-5|TRBJ2-7|.
CASSTTQITHEQYF
TGTGCCAGCAGCACTACCCAAATAACTCACGAGCAGTACTTC
>.|TRBV18|TRBJ2-5|TRBD1
CASSMGTGLETQYF
TGTGCCAGCTCCATGGGGACAGGGTTGGAGACCCAGTACTTC
>.|TRBV7-9|TRBJ1-2|.
CASSDPSPGYTF
TGTGCCAGCAGCGATCCCTCCCCCGGCTACACCTTC
>.|TRBV27|TRBJ1-4|.
CASSLAGGAYEKLFF
TGTGCCAGCAGTTTGGCTGGAGGGGCCTATGAAAAACTGTTTTTT
>.|TRBV7-9|TRBJ1-1|.
CASTPTAQNTEAFF
TGTGCCAGCACTCCTACAGCACAGAACACTGAAGCTTTCTTT
>once|TRBV11-3|TRBJ1-1|.
CASRGARGLKTEAFF
TGTGCCAGCCGCGGGGCGAGGGGTCTGAAGACTGAAGCTTTCTTT
>.|TRBV6-6|TRBJ2-7|.
CASSYHREVEQYF
TGTGCCAGCAGTTACCATCGTGAGGTCGAGCAGTACTTC
>few|TRBV9|TRBJ2-3|.
CASTRSDWLTDTQYF
TGTGCCAGCACCCGCTCAGACTGGCTCACAGATACGCAGTATTTT
>.|TRBV10-3|TRBJ1-2|TRBD1
CAISGTGPNYGYTF
TGTGCCATCAGCGGGACAGGGCCTAACTATGGCTACACCTTC
>once|TRBV6-6|TRBJ1-6|TRBD1
CASGQGNSPLHF
TGTGCCAGCGGACAGGGAAATTCACCCCTCCACTTT
>.|TRBV5-8|TRBJ1-2|.
CASSPPGDYGYTF
TGTGCCAGCAGTCCGCCGGGGGACTATGGCTACACCTTC
>.|TRBV6-5|TRBJ1-3|.
CASSYSLGNTIYF
TGTGCCAGCAGTTACTCCCTCGGAAACACCATATATTTT
>once|TRBV5-4|TRBJ1-3|TRBD1
CASSRRGLDGNTIYF
TGTGCCAGCAGCCGTAGGGGGCTTGATGGAAACACCATATATTTT
>.|TRBV7-8|TRBJ2-3|TRBD2
CASSPPRGVAGGRDTQYF
TGTGCCAGCAGCCCCCCGCGGGGCGTAGCGGGGGGAAGAGATACGCAGTATTTT
>.|TRBV2|TRBJ1-1|.
CASLRQMNTEAFF
TGTGCCAGCCTCCGACAGATGAACACTGAAGCTTTCTTT
>.|TRBV7-2|TRBJ2-1|TRBD1
CASSLGDRPNEQFF
TGTGCCAGCAGCTTGGGGGACAGACCAAATGAGCAGTTCTTC
>.|TRBV29-1|TRBJ2-3|TRBD2
CSVEGGRREGTDTQYF
TGCAGCGTTGAAGGGGGACGGAGGGAGGGGACAGATACGCAGTATTTT
>once|TRBV7-6|TRBJ1-2|.
CASSLGGADYGYTF
TGTGCCAGCAGCTTAGGGGGGGCCGACTATGGCTACACCTTC
>.|TRBV7-2|TRBJ2-7|.
CASSGDLLYEQYF
TGTGCCAGCAGCGGGGACCTCCTCTACGAGCAGTACTTC
>.|TRBV5-6|TRBJ2-3|.
CASGFGSDGTDTQYF
TGTGCCAGCGGCTTTGGGAGCGACGGCACAGATACGCAGTATTTT
>.|TRBV7-2|TRBJ2-7|TRBD1
CASSYRTGGYEQYF
TGTGCCAGCAGCTACCGGACAGGGGGCTACGAGCAGTACTTC
>.|TRBV5-1|TRBJ2-7|TRBD2
CASSPGGGREQYF
TGCGCCAGCAGCCCTGGGGGGGGAAGGGAGCAGTACTTC
>few|TRBV7-2|TRBJ2-5|.
CASSLGITPRGETQYF
TGTGCCAGCAGCTTAGGTATTACCCCGCGGGGAGAGACCCAGTACTTC
>.|TRBV5-1|TRBJ1-1|.
CASSWGVLSSEAFF
TGCGCCAGCAGCTGGGGGGTTCTAAGTTCCGAAGCTTTCTTT
>.|TRBV9|TRBJ2-3|TRBD2
CASSVGIAGADTQYF
TGTGCCAGCAGCGTAGGAATAGCGGGGGCGGATACGCAGTATTTT
>once|TRBV7-2|TRBJ1-4|.
CASSSGADSIGKLFF
TGTGCCAGCAGCTCCGGGGCGGACAGTATCGGGAAACTGTTTTTT
>.|TRBV11-3|TRBJ2-1|.
CASSSQGLSEQFF
TGTGCCAGCAGCTCGCAGGGGCTCAGTGAGCAGTTCTTC
>.|TRBV5-6|TRBJ2-1|TRBD1
CASSGTGTEFF
TGTGCCAGCAGCGGAACCGGGACAGAGTTCTTC
>few|TRBV7-9|TRBJ1-5|.
CASTLEGQPQHF
TGTGCCAGCACCTTGGAGGGCCAGCCCCAGCATTTT
>few|TRBV4-1|TRBJ2-2|TRBD1
CASSRGWPPTGPGELFF
TGCGCCAGCAGCCGTGGATGGCCCCCGACAGGGCCCGGGGAGCTGTTTTTT
>.|TRBV5-1|TRBJ2-1|TRBD2
CASSRGSGGFEQFF
TGCGCCAGCAGCCGCGGTAGCGGGGGTTTTGAGCAGTTCTTC